Listed below are T cell receptor beta chains from one sample, sequenced in a study of regulatory T cells in long-lasting Graves disease. TCRdb processed the multiplex PCR reads anew with MiXCR; each CDR3 protein has one entry. The table shows roughly 400,000 distinct CDR3 sequences, with around 17% occurring only once. These data also formed part of another study, on T cells in Graves' hyperthyroidism and ophthalmopathy.

The sample here was peripheral blood mononuclear cells (PBMCs), taken at new diagnosis, from a patient treated with antithyroid drugs. These receptors all come from a woman younger than 35 with Graves disease. Both conserved end residues are part of each CDR3. A D gene is named only where the DNA matches it firmly. The size field is filled for only some rows; it gives once, few, many or a size class.

d_gene,abundance,j_gene,v_gene,CDR3aa,CDR3nt
-,many,TRBJ2-1,TRBV15,CATSVQGNNEQFF,TGTGCCACCAGTGTACAGGGAAACAATGAGCAGTTCTTC
TRBD2,-,TRBJ2-1,TRBV6-2/TRBV6-3,CASSKGLARYNEQFF,TGTGCCAGCAGCAAAGGACTAGCGAGATACAATGAGCAGTTCTTC
TRBD2,-,TRBJ2-2,TRBV7-9,CASNEFRTSGSSGELFF,TGTGCCAGCAACGAATTTCGGACTAGCGGGAGTTCCGGGGAGCTGTTTTTT
TRBD2,-,TRBJ2-2,TRBV20-1,CSATRLAGEVGELFF,TGCAGTGCTACCCGACTAGCGGGAGAAGTCGGGGAGCTGTTTTTT
TRBD2,few,TRBJ2-5,TRBV28,CASSRTLSGSRAETQYF,TGTGCCAGCAGTCGTACACTTAGCGGGAGTCGGGCAGAGACCCAGTACTTC
-,few,TRBJ2-1,TRBV28,CASSLWADYNEQFF,TGTGCCAGCAGTTTATGGGCAGATTACAATGAGCAGTTCTTC
-,few,TRBJ2-3,TRBV19,CASSIGTATDTQYF,TGTGCCAGTAGTATCGGGACCGCTACAGATACGCAGTATTTT
-,-,TRBJ1-1,TRBV5-6,CASSFQDVVSEAFF,TGTGCCAGCAGCTTCCAGGATGTTGTCTCTGAAGCTTTCTTT
-,many,TRBJ2-1,TRBV15,CATSRDGTDGLSLF,TGTGCCACCAGCAGAGATGGGACCGACGGACTTTCGTTGTTC
-,many,TRBJ2-2,TRBV28,CASSFAGLQDTGELFF,TGTGCCAGCAGTTTCGCCGGACTACAAGACACCGGGGAGCTGTTTTTT
TRBD2,-,TRBJ2-1,TRBV20-1,CSARAGTSAHNEQFF,TGCAGTGCTAGAGCGGGGACTAGTGCTCACAATGAGCAGTTCTTC
-,few,TRBJ2-7,TRBV7-3,CASSSLSSRAPYEQYF,TGTGCCAGCAGCTCGTTGTCCTCTAGGGCCCCCTACGAGCAGTACTTC
TRBD1,-,TRBJ1-4,TRBV7-9,CATGRGGGTEKLFF,TGTGCCACCGGCAGGGGGGGGGGCACTGAAAAACTGTTTTTT
TRBD1,-,TRBJ2-1,TRBV29-1,CSVGGTSTGGIYNEQFF,TGCAGCGTGGGAGGGACCTCCACAGGGGGCATCTACAATGAGCAGTTCTTC
-,many,TRBJ2-4,TRBV3-1,CATSTGQNVKNIQYF,TGTGCCACCAGTACTGGACAGAACGTCAAAAACATTCAGTACTTC
TRBD2,many,TRBJ2-5,TRBV6-1,CASSGGLAGPQETQYF,TGTGCCAGCAGTGGGGGACTAGCGGGCCCCCAAGAGACCCAGTACTTC
TRBD1,few,TRBJ1-1,TRBV5-1,CASSLVGQRMNTEAFF,TGCGCCAGCAGCTTGGTGGGACAGCGGATGAACACTGAAGCTTTCTTT
-,few,TRBJ1-2,TRBV7-9,CASSRGGKDGYTF,TGTGCCAGCAGCCGGGGAGGGAAGGATGGCTACACCTTC
TRBD2,many,TRBJ2-7,TRBV2,CASSVGGTLPYEQYF,TGTGCCAGCAGTGTGGGGGGGACTCTTCCCTACGAGCAGTACTTC
-,many,TRBJ2-1,TRBV7-4,CASSGLGLNNEQFF,TGTGCCAGCAGCGGGCTGGGACTCAACAATGAGCAGTTCTTC
TRBD1,many,TRBJ2-2,TRBV7-9,CASSPPDRGDTGELFF,TGTGCCAGCAGCCCCCCCGACAGGGGTGATACCGGGGAGCTGTTTTTT
-,few,TRBJ1-4,TRBV20-1,CSARDWTVLNEKLFF,TGCAGTGCTAGAGACTGGACAGTACTTAATGAAAAACTGTTTTTT
-,many,TRBJ2-1,TRBV14,CASSQDRVGEQFF,TGTGCCAGCAGCCAAGACAGGGTCGGTGAGCAGTTCTTC
-,few,TRBJ2-7,TRBV19,CASSIDGREQYF,TGTGCCAGTAGTATAGATGGGCGAGAGCAGTACTTC
-,many,TRBJ2-7,TRBV28,CASSLWAGTGEQYF,TGTGCCAGCAGTTTATGGGCCGGGACCGGCGAGCAGTACTTC
-,-,TRBJ2-7,TRBV6-2/TRBV6-3,CASGRQNTPGYEQYF,TGTGCCAGCGGCCGACAGAATACCCCTGGCTACGAGCAGTACTTC
-,many,TRBJ2-1,TRBV28,CASSLPRGNYNEQFF,TGTGCCAGCAGTTTACCTCGCGGGAACTACAATGAGCAGTTCTTC
-,many,TRBJ1-5,TRBV7-8,CASSFDKGQPQHF,TGTGCCAGCAGCTTTGACAAGGGGCAGCCCCAGCATTTT
TRBD1,many,TRBJ2-1,TRBV5-1,CASSLAPGQGDVYNEQFF,TGCGCCAGCAGCTTGGCCCCGGGACAGGGGGATGTATACAATGAGCAGTTCTTC
TRBD2,-,TRBJ2-1,TRBV10-1,CATGLAGEDEQFF,TGCGCCACCGGACTAGCGGGAGAAGATGAGCAGTTCTTC
-,-,TRBJ2-1,TRBV18,CASSRDREDEQFF,TGTGCCAGCTCACGCGACAGGGAGGATGAGCAGTTCTTC
-,few,TRBJ2-7,TRBV18,CASTPFGGIEQYF,TGTGCCAGCACACCGTTTGGGGGCATCGAGCAGTACTTC
-,many,TRBJ2-3,TRBV28,CASSFRSAISTQYF,TGTGCCAGCAGTTTCAGGTCGGCGATCAGTACGCAGTATTTT
TRBD2,many,TRBJ2-3,TRBV24-1,CATGKIAGTIVTQYF,TGTGCCACCGGAAAGATAGCGGGAACCATCGTTACGCAGTATTTT
-,few,TRBJ2-3,TRBV10-2,CASSPSRATDTQYF,TGCGCCAGCAGCCCCTCCAGAGCCACAGATACGCAGTATTTT
TRBD2,many,TRBJ2-1,TRBV30,CACSGTSGDNEQFF,TGTGCCTGCTCCGGGACTAGCGGGGACAATGAGCAGTTCTTC
-,once,TRBJ2-2,TRBV5-1,CASSLRAEGPTGELFF,TGCGCCAGCAGCTTGAGGGCAGAAGGACCCACCGGGGAGCTGTTTTTT
-,few,TRBJ2-3,TRBV20-1,CSAYESVTPDTQYF,TGCAGTGCTTACGAAAGCGTTACCCCAGATACGCAGTATTTT
-,many,TRBJ1-3,TRBV30,CAFGVLIGNTIYF,TGTGCCTTCGGAGTACTTATTGGAAACACCATATATTTT
-,many,TRBJ1-1,TRBV20-1,CSARDSIPFF,TGCAGTGCTAGAGATTCCATTCCCTTCTTT
-,once,TRBJ1-2,TRBV18,CASSPDLNYGYTF,TGTGCCAGCTCACCGGACTTGAACTATGGCTACACCTTC
TRBD1,many,TRBJ2-6,TRBV27,CASSLLDRGYGANVLTF,TGTGCCAGCAGTTTGCTTGACAGGGGGTATGGGGCCAACGTCCTGACTTTC
TRBD1,-,TRBJ1-5,TRBV6-5,CASSYGTGGQPQHF,TGTGCCAGCAGTTATGGAACAGGGGGTCAGCCCCAGCATTTT
TRBD2,-,TRBJ2-1,TRBV6-2/TRBV6-3,CASSYLLAGVYDNEQFF,TGTGCCAGCAGTTATTTACTAGCGGGAGTTTACGACAATGAGCAGTTCTTC
-,many,TRBJ1-1,TRBV2,CARGAETNTEAFF,TGTGCCAGGGGGGCAGAGACGAACACTGAAGCTTTCTTT